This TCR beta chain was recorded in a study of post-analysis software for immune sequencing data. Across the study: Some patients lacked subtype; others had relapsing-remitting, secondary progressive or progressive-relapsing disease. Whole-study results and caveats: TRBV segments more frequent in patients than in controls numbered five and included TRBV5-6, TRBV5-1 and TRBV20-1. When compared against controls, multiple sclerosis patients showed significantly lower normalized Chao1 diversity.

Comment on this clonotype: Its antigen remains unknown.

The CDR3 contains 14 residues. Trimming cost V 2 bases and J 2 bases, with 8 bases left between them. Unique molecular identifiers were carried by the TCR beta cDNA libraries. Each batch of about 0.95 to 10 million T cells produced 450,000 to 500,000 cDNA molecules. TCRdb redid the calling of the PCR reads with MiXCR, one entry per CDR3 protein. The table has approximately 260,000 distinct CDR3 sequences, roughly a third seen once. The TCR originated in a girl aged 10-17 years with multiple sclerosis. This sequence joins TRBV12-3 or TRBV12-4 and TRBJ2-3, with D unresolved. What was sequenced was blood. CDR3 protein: CASSLFAPTDTQYF. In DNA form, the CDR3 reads TGTGCCAGCAGTTTATTTGCCCCCACAGATACGCAGTATTTT.